These 19 T cell receptor beta chains came from one sample sequenced in a study of T cells in Graves' hyperthyroidism and ophthalmopathy. What was amplified from RNA transcripts were TCR beta CDR3 regions. Using the HTBI primer set, a first-round RT-PCR was run on the TCR CDR3. TCRdb fed the multiplex PCR reads into MiXCR, producing one record per CDR3 protein. This repertoire shows a few hundred thousand distinct CDR3 sequences, roughly 13% found once; its top ten account for roughly 20%. The sample taken for sequencing was blood. The receptors here all came from a man aged 30 to 45 with Graves' hyperthyroidism that later progressed to Graves' ophthalmopathy.

Only a few counts were recorded for this clonotype. This chain's CDR3 is CASSITGTSGYEQYF. CDR3 sequence (DNA): TGTGCCAGTAGTATCACCGGGACTAGCGGATACGAGCAGTACTTC. This chain uses TRBV19 with TRBJ2-7, with TRBD2 matching over 11 bases. The V segment lost 3 bases and the J segment 4 bases; nucleotides outside the gene matches: 5. The V gene's germline CDR1 is LNHDA and CDR2 SQIVND (reference sequence). The CDR3 is 15 amino acids.

This clonotype appeared a few times. The rearrangement uses TRBV19 and TRBJ1-6, with no clear D. CDR1 is LNHDA, CDR2 SQIVND, per germline (reference sequence). The CDR3 loop spans 14 amino acids. Trimming removed 3 bases at V and 3 bases at J, with 6 bases between. The CDR3 protein is CASSITVYNSPLHF. The CDR3 nucleotides read TGTGCCAGTAGTATCACTGTCTATAATTCACCCCTCCACTTT. Filled out from reference TRBV19 and TRBJ1-6, the complete variable domain reads DGGITQSPKYLFRKEGQNVTLSCEQNLNHDAMYWYRQDPGQGLRLIYYSQIVNDFQKGDIAEGYSVSREKKESFPLTVTSAQKNPTAFYLCASSITVYNSPLHFGNGTRLTVT.

This clonotype was counted ten times or more. This chain links TRBV6-1 with TRBJ2-3, with 15 bases fitting TRBD2. The J segment lost 0 bases and the V segment lost 6 bases, leaving 1 base of the junction unmatched. The CDR3 runs 16 residues. Germline V gene data show CDR1 as MNHNS and CDR2 as SASEGT. CDR3 sequence: CASRGLAGGSTDTQYF. DNA for the CDR3: TGTGCCAGCAGGGGACTAGCGGGGGGAAGCACAGATACGCAGTATTTT.

This clonotype showed up many times. V is TRBV11-3 and J is TRBJ1-2; the D gene is possibly TRBD1 (6 bases). The CDR3 extends over 12 amino acids. V lost 3 bases, J lost 6 bases, and 8 bases lay in between. Germline lookup yields CDR1 SGHNT and CDR2 YENEEA. The chain's CDR3 is CASSFRQDGYTF. CDR3 DNA sequence: TGTGCCAGCAGCTTTAGACAGGATGGCTACACCTTC.

The chain employs TRBV7-6 and TRBJ2-1, with D uncertain. Germline CDR1 is SGHVS and CDR2 is FNYEAQ. The CDR3 runs 14 residues. V was shortened by 1 base and J by 7 bases, with 11 bases between the two germline ends. CDR3 sequence: CASSLGASSNEQFF. The CDR3 bases are TGTGCCAGCAGCTTAGGGGCATCTTCTAATGAGCAGTTCTTC. Supplemented by reference TRBV7-6 and TRBJ2-1, the full variable domain reads GAGVSQSPRYKVTKRGQDVALRCDPISGHVSLYWYRQALGQGPEFLTYFNYEAQQDKSGLPNDRFSAERPEGSISTLTIQRTEQRDSAMYRCASSLGASSNEQFFGPGTRLTVL.

This clonotype was seen a few times. The chain joins TRBV29-1 to TRBJ2-7, with D perhaps matching TRBD1 (6 bases). The CDR3 length is 12 residues. V dropped 6 bases and J dropped 6 bases, with 15 bases sitting between them. In germline, CDR1 is SQVTM, CDR2 ANQGSEA. CDR3 sequence (DNA): TGCAGCGTCCAGAGGGGGTCTCCCGAGCAGTACTTC. This sequence encodes CSVQRGSPEQYF.

Ten or more counts support this clonotype. The genes are TRBV19 and TRBJ1-1; D perhaps matches TRBD1 (5 bases). This CDR3 region has 13 residues. The germline V gene has CDR1 LNHDA and CDR2 SQIVND (reference sequence). The V gene lost 9 bases and the J gene lost 10 bases, with 21 bases spanning the gap. This chain's CDR3 is CASLFRGSSRAFF. The CDR3 DNA is TGTGCCAGCCTATTTCGGGGGTCTTCTCGAGCTTTCTTT.

The rearrangement uses TRBV5-1 and TRBJ2-6; D is tentatively TRBD1 or TRBD2 (7 bases each). The germline V and J ends were trimmed by 0 bases and 4 bases, with 17 bases remaining between them. This CDR3 is 18 amino acids long. The V gene's germline CDR1 is SGHRS and CDR2 YFSETQ. The CDR3 region is CASSLELGGGSGANVLTF. The CDR3 DNA sequence: TGCGCCAGCAGCTTGGAATTGGGAGGGGGCTCCGGGGCCAACGTCCTGACTTTC.

The sample holds many counts of this clonotype. The V gene is TRBV27, the J gene TRBJ2-3, with D possibly TRBD2 on 6 matching bases. The CDR3 is 15 amino acids. Trimming pared 2 bases from V and 2 bases from J, leaving 11 bases between. Germline CDR1 and CDR2: MNHEY and SMNVEV (reference sequence). The CDR3 DNA reads TGTGCCAGCAGTTTACGCGGGACCCCCACAGATACGCAGTATTTT. It codes for CASSLRGTPTDTQYF.

There are many counts of this clonotype. The chain combines TRBV29-1 with TRBJ2-5; TRBD1 matches at 7 bases. Trimming at V came to 5 bases and at J to 3 bases, leaving 9 bases not matched to a gene. The CDR3 has 14 residues. Germline CDR1 and CDR2: SQVTM and ANQGSEA. CDR3 loop: CSVPWTGLKETQYF. CDR3 DNA: TGCAGCGTTCCGTGGACAGGATTGAAAGAGACCCAGTACTTC.

This clonotype has ten or more counts. The chain employs TRBV6-1 and TRBJ2-7; 8 nucleotides match TRBD1. CDR3 size: 15 residues. Per germline, CDR1 MNHNS and CDR2 SASEGT. With V trimmed by 3 bases and J by 4 bases, 8 bases remained unmatched. In DNA form, the CDR3 reads TGTGCCAGCAGTGACTCAGGGGGCGCATGGTACGAGCAGTACTTC. Protein: CASSDSGGAWYEQYF.

This clonotype has a count of ten or more. The V and J genes are TRBV30 and TRBJ2-2; D gene unclear. Germline V gives CDR1 GTSNPN, CDR2 SVGIG (reference sequence). V was shortened by 7 bases and J by 3 bases, with 12 bases between the two germline ends. The CDR3 contains 13 residues. The CDR3, as DNA: TGTGCCTTAAGACCCTGGGACACCGGGGAGCTGTTTTTT. The encoded protein is CALRPWDTGELFF.

The chain carries TRBV11-1 and TRBJ2-7, with D perhaps TRBD2 (6 bases). The CDR3 extends over 15 amino acids. The germline gives CDR1 SGHAT, CDR2 FQDESV (reference sequence). V dropped 4 bases and J dropped 4 bases, with 17 bases sitting between them. The CDR3 DNA follows: TGTGCCAGCAGCTCCCCGTCGGGGGTAGGGTACGAGCAGTACTTC. This codes for CASSSPSGVGYEQYF. The entire variable domain, with the rest obtained from reference TRBV11-1 and TRBJ2-7, is as follows: EAEVAQSPRYKITEKSQAVAFWCDPISGHATLYWYRQILGQGPELLVQFQDESVVDDSQLPKDRFSAERLKGVDSTLKIQPAELGDSAMYLCASSSPSGVGYEQYFGPGTRLTVT.

The V gene is TRBV6-1, the J gene TRBJ1-2; 7 bases match TRBD1. With 5 bases clipped from V and 2 bases from J, the junction kept 5 bases outside the gene matches. Germline CDR1 is MNHNS and CDR2 is SASEGT. CDR3 length: 14 residues. CDR3 coding DNA: TGTGCCAGCAGTTTTATGACAGGGAACTATGGCTACACCTTC. Translated, it gives CASSFMTGNYGYTF.

The sample holds a few counts of this clonotype. The genes are TRBV20-1 and TRBJ2-7; D unresolved. V lost 6 bases to trimming and J lost 2 bases, with 11 bases between them. The germline gives CDR1 DFQATT, CDR2 SNEGSKA (reference sequence). The CDR3 extends over 12 amino acids. The CDR3 DNA reads TGCAGTGCCTCCACAGATACCTACGAGCAGTACTTC. Amino acids: CSASTDTYEQYF.

This clonotype was detected ten times or more. The genes are TRBV7-9 and TRBJ1-6, with TRBD1 as a possible D gene (6 bases). Deletions cut 2 bases from V and 8 bases from J, with 13 bases between. The germline V gene encodes CDR1 SEHNR and CDR2 FQNEAQ (reference sequence). This CDR3 is built from 15 residues. In DNA form, the CDR3 reads TGTGCCAGCAGCTTACAGGGGACTAGGGATTCACCCCTCCACTTT. Amino acids: CASSLQGTRDSPLHF.

There are many counts of this clonotype. This chain joins TRBV7-3 and TRBJ2-2; 7 bases agree with TRBD2. The CDR3 spans 14 residues. J was trimmed by 4 bases and V by 1 base; bases with no gene match: 0. The germline CDR1 and CDR2 sequences are SGHTA and FQGTGA. The DNA of the CDR3 is TGTGCCAGCAGCTTAAGGGGGGGCACCGGGGAGCTGTTTTTT. Translated: CASSLRGGTGELFF.

The V call is TRBV4-1, the J call TRBJ1-3; D uncertain. Looked up from germline, CDR1 is MGHRA and CDR2 is YSYEKL. CDR3 length: 15 residues. Deletions cut 3 bases from V and 0 bases from J, with 9 bases between. This CDR3 reads CASSHGRGSGNTIYF. The CDR3 DNA reads as TGCGCCAGCAGCCACGGCAGAGGCTCTGGAAACACCATATATTTT.

This clonotype was observed a handful of times. This chain uses TRBV7-9 with TRBJ1-4; D gene ambiguous. Germline V gives CDR1 SEHNR, CDR2 FQNEAQ (reference sequence). The CDR3 length is 13 residues. Deletions cut 6 bases from V and 8 bases from J, with 13 bases between. As DNA, the CDR3 is TGTGCCAGCAGGTTCGGGAGGTACGAAAAACTGTTTTTT. This gives the protein CASRFGRYEKLFF.